The sequence of this T cell receptor beta chain was determined in a study of T cell responses to AZD1222 COVID-19 vaccine. General study points: Sampling that yielded the repertoires occurred only after the peak T cell response. Vaccine-related CD4 TCRs covered spike, predominating at 160-218 and 743-854.

With regard to this clone: The antigen is undetermined.

TCRdb's copy holds only in-frame clones and misses some; the assay was immunoSEQ multiplex PCR. Of 90,000 to 110,000 clones in the sample, 89% are singletons; the top ten hold around 45%. This sample comprised peripheral blood, obtained 28 days after the second AZD1222 dose. The receptor's source is an adult who received the AZD1222 COVID-19 vaccine.

The CDR3 reads CASSQAQSSYNEQFF. The CDR3 DNA reads as TGTGCCAGCAGCCAAGCCCAGAGCTCCTACAATGAGCAGTTCTTC. The genes are TRBV3-1 (or the pseudogene TRBV3-2) and TRBJ2-1; D call uncertain. The CDR3 spans 15 residues. From germline, CDR1 is LGHDT and CDR2 YNNKEL (reference sequence). Trimming left V 1 base short and J 0 bases short, with 7 bases between.